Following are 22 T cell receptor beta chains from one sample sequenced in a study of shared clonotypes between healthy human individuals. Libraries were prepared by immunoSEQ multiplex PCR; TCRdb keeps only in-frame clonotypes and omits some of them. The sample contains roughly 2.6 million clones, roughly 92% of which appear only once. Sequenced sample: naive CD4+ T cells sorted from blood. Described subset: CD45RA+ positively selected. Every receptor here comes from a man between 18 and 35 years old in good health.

Here the CDR3 reads CASSPGGDTDTQYF. CDR3 bases: TGTGCCAGCAGCCCAGGGGGGGATACAGATACGCAGTATTTT. This rearrangement joins TRBV7-9 to TRBJ2-3; D may correspond to TRBD1 or TRBD2 (7 bases each). Trimming took off 5 bases at V and 3 bases at J, with 12 bases between the two ends. CDR1 is SEHNR, CDR2 FQNEAQ, per germline (reference sequence). This CDR3 has 14 amino acids.

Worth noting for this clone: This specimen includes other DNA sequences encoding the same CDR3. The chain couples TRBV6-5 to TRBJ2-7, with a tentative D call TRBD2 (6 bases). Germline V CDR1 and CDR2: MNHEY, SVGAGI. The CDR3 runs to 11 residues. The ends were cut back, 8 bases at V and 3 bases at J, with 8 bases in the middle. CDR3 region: CASRRGYEQYF. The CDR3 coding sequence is TGTGCCAGCCGGAGGGGCTACGAGCAGTACTTC.

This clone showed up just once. For the CDR3, the DNA is TGTGCCAGCAGCCGGGGACTAGCGGGAAGGAATGAGCAGTTCTTC. It yields the protein CASSRGLAGRNEQFF. V and J are TRBV7-6 and TRBJ2-1; 13 nucleotides match TRBD2. Germline V gene data show CDR1 as SGHVS and CDR2 as FNYEAQ. The V and J ends lost 5 bases and 7 bases, in that order; junction bases with no gene match: 5. The CDR3 is 15 amino acids.

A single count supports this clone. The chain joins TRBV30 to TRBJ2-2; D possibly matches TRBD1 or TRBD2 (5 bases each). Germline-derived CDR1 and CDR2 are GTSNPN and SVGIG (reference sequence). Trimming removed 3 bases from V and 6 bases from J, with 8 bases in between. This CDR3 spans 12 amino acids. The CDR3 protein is CAWRTGPGELFF. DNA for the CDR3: TGTGCCTGGAGAACGGGGCCCGGGGAGCTGTTTTTT.

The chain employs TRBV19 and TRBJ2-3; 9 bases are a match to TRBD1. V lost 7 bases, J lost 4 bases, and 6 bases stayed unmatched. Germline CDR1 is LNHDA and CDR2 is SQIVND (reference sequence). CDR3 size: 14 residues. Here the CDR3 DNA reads TGTGCCAGTAAGCTGCGACAGGGGGCAGATACGCAGTATTTT. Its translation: CASKLRQGADTQYF.

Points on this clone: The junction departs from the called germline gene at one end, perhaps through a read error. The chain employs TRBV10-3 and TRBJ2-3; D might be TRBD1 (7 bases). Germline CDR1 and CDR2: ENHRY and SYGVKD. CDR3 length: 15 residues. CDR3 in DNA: TGTGCCGTCAGGGGGGAATCAGCTGGCACAGATACGCAGTATTTT. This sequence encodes CAVRGESAGTDTQYF.

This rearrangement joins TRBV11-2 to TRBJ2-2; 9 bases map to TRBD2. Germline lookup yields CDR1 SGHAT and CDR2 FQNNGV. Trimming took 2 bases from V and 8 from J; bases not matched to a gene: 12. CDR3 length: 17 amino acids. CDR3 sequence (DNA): TGTGCCAGCAGCTTACTAGCGGGATACTATAAACTAGGGGAGCTGTTTTTT. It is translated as CASSLLAGYYKLGELFF.

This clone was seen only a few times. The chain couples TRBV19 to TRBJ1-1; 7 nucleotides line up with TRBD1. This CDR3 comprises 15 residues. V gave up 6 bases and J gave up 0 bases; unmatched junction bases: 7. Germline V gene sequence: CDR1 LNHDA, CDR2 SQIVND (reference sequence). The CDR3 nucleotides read TGTGCCAGTAGGACCAGGGGGGCGATGAACACTGAAGCTTTCTTT. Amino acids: CASRTRGAMNTEAFF.

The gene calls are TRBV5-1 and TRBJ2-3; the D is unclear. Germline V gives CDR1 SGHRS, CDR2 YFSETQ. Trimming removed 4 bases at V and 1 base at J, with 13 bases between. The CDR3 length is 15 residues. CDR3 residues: CASSPHALGTDTQYF. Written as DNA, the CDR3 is TGCGCCAGCAGCCCACATGCGCTGGGCACAGATACGCAGTATTTT.

CDR3 loop: CASNRGTPGANVLTF. The CDR3 region has the DNA TGTGCCAGCAATCGGGGGACCCCTGGGGCCAACGTCCTGACTTTC. The gene calls are TRBV6-5 and TRBJ2-6; D might be TRBD2 (6 bases). V lost 7 bases to trimming and J lost 2 bases, with 12 bases between them. Germline V CDR1 and CDR2: MNHEY, SVGAGI. This CDR3 region has 15 residues.

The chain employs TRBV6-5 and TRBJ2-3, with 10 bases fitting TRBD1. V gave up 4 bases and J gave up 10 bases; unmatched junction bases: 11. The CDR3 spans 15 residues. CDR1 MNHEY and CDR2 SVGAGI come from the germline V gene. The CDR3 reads CASSSAGAGQGPQYF. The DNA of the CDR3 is TGTGCCAGCAGTTCCGCTGGCGCGGGACAGGGGCCGCAGTATTTT.

This CDR3 is CASSKSGGGETQYF. The CDR3 DNA follows: TGTGCCAGCAGTAAATCCGGGGGCGGGGAGACCCAGTACTTC. The chain links TRBV6-5 to TRBJ2-5, with D perhaps TRBD1 or TRBD2 (6 bases each). Germline CDR1 reads MNHEY; CDR2 reads SVGAGI. This CDR3 contains 14 residues. Between the trimmed V and J ends, which lost 5 bases and 5 bases, there was a span of 15 bases.

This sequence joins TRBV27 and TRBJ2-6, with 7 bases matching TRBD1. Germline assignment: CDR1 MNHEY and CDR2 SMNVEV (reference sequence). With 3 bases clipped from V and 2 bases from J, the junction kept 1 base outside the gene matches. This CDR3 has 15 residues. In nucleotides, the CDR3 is TGTGCCAGCAGTTTTACAGGGGCTGGGGCCAACGTCCTGACTTTC. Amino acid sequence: CASSFTGAGANVLTF.

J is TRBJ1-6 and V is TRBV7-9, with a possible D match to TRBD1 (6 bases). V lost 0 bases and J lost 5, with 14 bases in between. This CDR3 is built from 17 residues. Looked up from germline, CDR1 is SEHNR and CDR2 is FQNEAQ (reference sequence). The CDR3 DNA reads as TGTGCCAGCAGCTTAGCGTTCAGGGGCTCTCATAATTCACCCCTCCACTTT. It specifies CASSLAFRGSHNSPLHF. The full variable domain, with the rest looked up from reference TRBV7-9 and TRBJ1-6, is DTGVSQNPRHKITKRGQNVTFRCDPISEHNRLYWYRQTLGQGPEFLTYFQNEAQLEKSRLLSDRFSAERPKGSFSTLEIQRTEQGDSAMYLCASSLAFRGSHNSPLHFGNGTRLTVT.

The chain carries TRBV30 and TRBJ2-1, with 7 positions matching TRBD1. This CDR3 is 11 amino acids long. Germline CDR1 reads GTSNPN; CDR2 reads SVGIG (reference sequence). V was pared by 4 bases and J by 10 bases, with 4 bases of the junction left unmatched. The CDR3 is CAWTDRVEQFF. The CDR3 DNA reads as TGTGCCTGGACTGACAGGGTCGAGCAGTTCTTC.

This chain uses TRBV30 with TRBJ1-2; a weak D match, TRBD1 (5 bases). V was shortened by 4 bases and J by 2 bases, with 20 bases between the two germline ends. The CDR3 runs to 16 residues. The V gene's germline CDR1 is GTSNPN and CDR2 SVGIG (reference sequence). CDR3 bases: TGTGCCTGGACCTCTGGGGCTGCGACAAAAAACTATGGCTACACCTTC. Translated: CAWTSGAATKNYGYTF.

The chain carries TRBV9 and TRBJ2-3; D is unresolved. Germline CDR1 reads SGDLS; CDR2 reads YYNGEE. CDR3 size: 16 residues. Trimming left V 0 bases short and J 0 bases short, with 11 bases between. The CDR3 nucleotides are TGTGCCAGCAGCGTAGGAGACTTGTCTAGCACAGATACGCAGTATTTT. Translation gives CASSVGDLSSTDTQYF.

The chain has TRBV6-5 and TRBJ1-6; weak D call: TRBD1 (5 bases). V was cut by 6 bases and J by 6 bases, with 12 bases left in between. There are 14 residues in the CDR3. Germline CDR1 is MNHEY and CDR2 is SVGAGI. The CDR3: CASRWGNINSPLHF. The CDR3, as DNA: TGTGCCAGCAGGTGGGGCAATATTAATTCACCCCTCCACTTT.

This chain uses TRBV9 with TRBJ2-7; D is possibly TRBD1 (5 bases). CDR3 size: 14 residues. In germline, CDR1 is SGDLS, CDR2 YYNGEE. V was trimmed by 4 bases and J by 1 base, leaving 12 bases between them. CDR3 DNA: TGTGCCAGCAGCCCCCACACAGGTTCCTACGAGCAGTACTTC. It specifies CASSPHTGSYEQYF. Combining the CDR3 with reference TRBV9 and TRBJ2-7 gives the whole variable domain DSGVTQTPKHLITATGQRVTLRCSPRSGDLSVYWYQQSLDQGLQFLIQYYNGEERAKGNILERFSAQQFPDLHSELNLSSLELGDSALYFCASSPHTGSYEQYFGPGTRLTVT.

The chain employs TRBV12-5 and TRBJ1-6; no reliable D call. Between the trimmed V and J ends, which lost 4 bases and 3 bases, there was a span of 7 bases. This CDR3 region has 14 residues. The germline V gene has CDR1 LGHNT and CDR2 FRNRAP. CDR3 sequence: CASGSDVYNSPLHF. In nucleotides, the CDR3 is TGTGCTAGTGGTTCGGACGTCTATAATTCACCCCTCCACTTT.

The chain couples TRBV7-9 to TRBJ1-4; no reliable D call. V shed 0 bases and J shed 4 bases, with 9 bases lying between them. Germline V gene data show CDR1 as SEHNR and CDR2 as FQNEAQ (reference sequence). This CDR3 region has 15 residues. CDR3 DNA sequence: TGTGCCAGCAGCTTAGCGATGGGCAATAATGAAAAACTGTTTTTT. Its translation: CASSLAMGNNEKLFF.

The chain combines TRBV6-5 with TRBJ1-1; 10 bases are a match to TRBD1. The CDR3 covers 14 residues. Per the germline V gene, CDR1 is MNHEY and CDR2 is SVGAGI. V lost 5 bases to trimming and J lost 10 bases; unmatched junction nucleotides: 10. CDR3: CASSRDRGGKGAFF. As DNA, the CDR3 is TGTGCCAGCAGTCGGGACAGGGGTGGGAAAGGAGCTTTCTTT.